This T cell receptor (beta chain) was observed in a study of blood T cell repertoires in COVID-19. At the level of the study: The United States, Italy and Spain were the sources of the acute and convalescent COVID-19 samples. PBMCs, B-cell-depleted T cells, or T cells provided the cDNA or gDNA that made up the material.

The method was immunoSEQ multiplex PCR; TCRdb's version includes in-frame clones alone and lacks a portion of them. The data contain roughly 300,000 clones, just over 85% of them singletons. CDR3 length: 16 residues. Germline CDR1 SGHAT, CDR2 FQNNGV. Unmatched junction bases numbered 11, after V lost 5 bases and J lost 3 bases. Enrollees, roughly 18 to 89 years old, lived in about two dozen US areas. The clonotype was recovered from a woman between 35 and 50 years old with acute COVID-19. The rearrangement joins TRBV11-2 to TRBJ2-5; 8 nucleotides match TRBD2. The specimen sequenced was PBMCs or T cells enriched from blood (not recorded which). In DNA, the CDR3 is TGTGCCAGCAGCCAGAGTTCCGGGACTAGGAAAGAGACCCAGTACTTC. Protein sequence: CASSQSSGTRKETQYF.